This record concerns one T cell receptor (beta chain) sequence. The antigen is undetermined. The data stem from a study of CD8 T cells in ankylosing spondylitis. Overall study findings and caveats: Seemingly distinctive of ankylosing spondylitis blood was a TCR beta motif formed by eight highly homologous variants.

Germline loops: CDR1 MNHEY, CDR2 SMNVEV (reference sequence). There are 14 residues in the CDR3. V trimming: 4 bases; J trimming: 4 bases; junction bases outside the gene matches: 5. TCRdb called the 5' RACE reads again in MiXCR, with one record for every CDR3 protein. Seen here are around 770,000 distinct CDR3 sequences, approximately 10% observed once, and the top ten hold less than 0.65%. The sequencing input was blood, either unsorted or a sorted T cell fraction (not recorded which). The chain links TRBV27 to TRBJ1-2; 8 nucleotides match TRBD1. This TCR was sampled from a male donor with ankylosing spondylitis. The CDR3 here is CASSSLTGVYGYTF. The CDR3 DNA reads TGTGCCAGCAGTTCGCTGACAGGGGTCTATGGCTACACCTTC.